Listed below are T cell receptor beta chains from one sample, sequenced in a study of CD8 T cells in Susac syndrome. TCRdb reanalysed the immunoSEQ multiplex PCR reads using MiXCR and keeps one entry per CDR3 protein. The table includes 74,000 or so distinct CDR3 sequences, about 93% detected once. Material: CD4+ T cells from PBMCs. These receptors originate from a human donor with Susac syndrome. Both conserved end residues are part of each CDR3. Each record gives: CDR3 DNA, CDR3 protein, V gene, J gene, D gene, clone size. D genes are given only for firm matches. Clone size is not always given. Where it is, it says once, few, many or a class for expanded clones.

TGCAGTGCTAGTAAAGGGCGACTAGCGGGAGGCATAGATACGCAGTATTTT,CSASKGRLAGGIDTQYF,TRBV20-1,TRBJ2-3,TRBD2,.
TGTGCCAGCAGTGACAGGGAGCAGTTTTTAGCCGAGCAGTACTTC,CASSDREQFLAEQYF,TRBV6-5,TRBJ2-7,TRBD1,.
TGTGCCAGCAACGAGCGGGGGGGCTACAATGAGCAGTTCTTC,CASNERGGYNEQFF,TRBV12-3/TRBV12-4,TRBJ2-1,TRBD2,.
TGTGCCAGCAGCTTATTGGGGGTGTCAACTAATGAAAAACTGTTTTTT,CASSLLGVSTNEKLFF,TRBV7-2,TRBJ1-4,.,.
TGTGCCAGCAGCTTAGCCGAGCATGGCTACACCTTC,CASSLAEHGYTF,TRBV7-9,TRBJ1-2,.,.
TGTGCCAGCAGTCCAAGAGGACAGGGGAGAGGGAGTGGCTACACCTTC,CASSPRGQGRGSGYTF,TRBV27,TRBJ1-2,TRBD1,.
TGCAGCGTTAGGACAGGGGCGGACTCACCCCTCCACTTT,CSVRTGADSPLHF,TRBV29-1,TRBJ1-6,TRBD1,.
TGTGCCAGCAGCCGCGATTGGAGCTCCTACAATGAGCAGTTCTTC,CASSRDWSSYNEQFF,TRBV6-1,TRBJ2-1,.,few
TGTGCCAGCAGAACCTCGCCTGGGGGGTCCTATAATTCACCCCTCCACTTT,CASRTSPGGSYNSPLHF,TRBV2,TRBJ1-6,.,.
TGCAGTGCTTTACAGGGGGCGGTGGAGACCCAGTACTTC,CSALQGAVETQYF,TRBV20-1,TRBJ2-5,TRBD1,.
TGTGCCACCACACTCCTTGGGACTGCCTCCTACGAGCAGTACTTC,CATTLLGTASYEQYF,TRBV6-1,TRBJ2-7,.,few
TGTGCCAGCAGCACAAAGAGCCTCTACAATGAGCAGTTCTTC,CASSTKSLYNEQFF,TRBV6-5,TRBJ2-1,.,.
TGCAGCGTCCGGACTAGCGCTAATGAGCAGTTCTTC,CSVRTSANEQFF,TRBV29-1,TRBJ2-1,TRBD2,.
TGTGCCAGCAGCCAAAACTCCCCGAAGGTGACCGGGGAGCTGTTTTTT,CASSQNSPKVTGELFF,TRBV3-1,TRBJ2-2,.,.
TGCAGTGCCCGGCGGGAAAAGGGATCACCCCTCCACTTT,CSARREKGSPLHF,TRBV20-1,TRBJ1-6,.,.
TGTGCCAGCAGCCCTGGTCTAGGAGCTTTCTTT,CASSPGLGAFF,TRBV7-6,TRBJ1-1,.,.
TGTGCCAGCAGCTTGGCTGCGGGGACTGAAGCTTTCTTT,CASSLAAGTEAFF,TRBV5-6,TRBJ1-1,.,.
TGTGCCAGCAGCCTTAGCGGGGGACCTAGCACAGATACGCAGTATTTT,CASSLSGGPSTDTQYF,TRBV5-6,TRBJ2-3,TRBD2,.
TGTGCCAGCGGTTCAAGCTACGAGCAGTACTTC,CASGSSYEQYF,TRBV2,TRBJ2-7,.,.
TGTGCCAGCAGCTTTTACTCCAATGAGCAGTTCTTC,CASSFYSNEQFF,TRBV7-2,TRBJ2-1,.,.
TGTGCCTGGAGAGGTTGGGGCCTGGGGGCCAACGTCCTGACTTTC,CAWRGWGLGANVLTF,TRBV30,TRBJ2-6,.,.
TGTGCCTGGAGGAGGGCGGTTGGGGACAGGGGATTCTTC,CAWRRAVGDRGFF,TRBV30,TRBJ2-1,TRBD1,.
TGTGCCATCACCGGGCGAGAGAATCAGCCCCAGCATTTT,CAITGRENQPQHF,TRBV10-3,TRBJ1-5,.,.